This passage covers 4 T cell receptor beta chains from one sample sequenced in a study of blood T cells in healthy people across ages. Through a sample-barcoded 5' primer and a J-beta primer mix, a second PCR was run for 7 to 11 cycles. One entry per CDR3 protein results from TCRdb running MiXCR on the 5' RACE reads. The sample carries approximately 790,000 distinct CDR3 sequences, around 62% recorded once. The sample was blood. The receptor set was obtained from a man between 25 and 39 years old in good health.

The chain has TRBV20-1 and TRBJ1-5; D unresolved. This CDR3 has 13 residues. Germline values: CDR1 DFQATT, CDR2 SNEGSKA (reference sequence). V lost 3 bases and J 9 bases, leaving 15 bases between the germline ends. The CDR3 is CSASEALSGPQHF. In nucleotides, the CDR3 is TGCAGTGCTAGTGAGGCGCTGAGTGGGCCCCAGCATTTT.

This clonotype was recorded a few times. The chain has TRBV5-1 and TRBJ2-5; the D gene is possibly TRBD2 (6 bases). The length of the CDR3 is 16 residues. Germline CDR1 and CDR2: SGHRS and YFSETQ. V gave up 0 bases and J gave up 5 bases, with 17 bases separating them. CDR3 DNA: TGCGCCAGCAGCTTGGATGTGGGGGGATGGGTTGAGACCCAGTACTTC. Translating it yields CASSLDVGGWVETQYF.

This clonotype appeared a single time. The V call is TRBV12-3 or TRBV12-4, the J call TRBJ2-2; 7 bases map to TRBD2. Unmatched junction bases numbered 8, after V lost 8 bases and J lost 5 bases. This CDR3 is built from 14 residues. Written as DNA, the CDR3 is TGTGCCAGCTGCTTAAGCGGGGCAACCGGGGAGCTGTTTTTT. Encoded protein: CASCLSGATGELFF.

This rearrangement joins TRBV25-1 to TRBJ2-5; D could derive from TRBD1 or TRBD2 (5 bases each). Trimming stripped 5 bases from V and 7 bases from J, with 8 bases between. This CDR3 contains 11 residues. Germline V lookup: CDR1 MGHDK, CDR2 SYGVNS. The CDR3 region has the DNA TGTGCCAGCAGTATTGGGGGGACCCAGTACTTC. This codes for CASSIGGTQYF.